This TCR beta chain derives from a study of T cell changes during pregnancy in multiple sclerosis. This CDR3 contains 14 residues. Per the germline V gene, CDR1 is MDHEN and CDR2 is SYDVKM. The germline V and J ends were trimmed by 2 bases and 3 bases, with 8 bases remaining between them. Assay used: immunoSEQ multiplex PCR; TCRdb lists only in-frame clones, some missing. The sample lists approximately 50,000 clones, around 90% occurring once. The source material was peripheral blood, sampled in the second trimester of pregnancy. This sequence joins TRBV28 and TRBJ1-3; no definite D call. This receptor was taken from a female donor with multiple sclerosis, enrolled in a pregnancy study. The CDR3 bases are TGTGCCAGCAGTTTACACATCATTGGAAACACCATATATTTT. Encoded protein: CASSLHIIGNTIYF.